The 27 T cell receptor beta chains listed next were all sequenced from one sample in a study of Graves' ophthalmopathy and Graves' hyperthyroidism (dated by TCRdb to the late 2010s). TCRdb lists the instrument as Illumina HiSeq 2000. TCR beta CDR3 regions were amplified from RNA transcripts for repertoire sequencing. The first round was an RT-PCR using HTBI primers with the Qiagen OneStep RT-PCR kit, and this first round was followed by a second-round multiplex PCR, then size selection and purification. TCRdb applied fastp at Q25 and MiXCR to the public reads, then kept only in-frame beta chains. Each record represents a unique CDR3 protein, reported with the most common genes and DNA among its rows. The sample table lists 500,000 to 800,000 distinct CDR3 sequences, about two fifths of them with a count of one. The leading ten clones occupy over 2.5% of the sample. The sample was peripheral blood. All receptors come from an adult man with Graves' ophthalmopathy.

V and J are TRBV7-2 and TRBJ1-4, with D perhaps matching TRBD1 (5 bases). Trimming took off 5 bases at V and 6 bases at J, with 16 bases between the two ends. Germline CDR1 SGHTA, CDR2 FQGNSA. The CDR3 covers 15 residues. The CDR3: CASSLTGGSHEKLFF. The CDR3, as DNA: TGTGCCAGCAGCCTGACCGGGGGTAGTCATGAAAAACTGTTTTTT. Full variable domain (rest looked up from reference TRBV7-2 and TRBJ1-4): GAGVSQSPSNKVTEKGKDVELRCDPISGHTALYWYRQSLGQGLEFLIYFQGNSAPDKSGLPSDRFSAERTGGSVSTLTIQRTQQEDSAVYLCASSLTGGSHEKLFFGSGTQLSVL.

In this sample, this clonotype turned up a few times. At one end the junction does not follow the germline gene, possibly because of a read error. This chain joins TRBV11-2 and TRBJ2-7; TRBD2 agrees at 10 bases. This CDR3 has 16 amino acids. CDR1 and CDR2 from the germline V gene are SGHAT and FQNNGV. CDR3 nucleotide sequence: TGCGCCAGCAGCCAAGATTGGACTAGCGGATCCTACGAGCAGTACTTC. This encodes CASSQDWTSGSYEQYF.

V gene TRBV19 combines with J gene TRBJ2-6, with 8 nucleotides matching TRBD1. This CDR3 comprises 14 residues. V dropped 6 bases and J dropped 6; count of bases not matched to a gene: 4. Germline V gene sequence: CDR1 LNHDA, CDR2 SQIVND (reference sequence). CDR3 in DNA: TGTGCCAGTAGGGCAGGGGGCCAGGCCAACGTCCTGACTTTC. Encoded protein: CASRAGGQANVLTF.

This clonotype was counted ten times or more. The CDR3 DNA is TGTGCCAGCAGCTATACACCAGGGGGCGCGGACACTGAAGCTTTCTTT. Translated, it gives CASSYTPGGADTEAFF. The gene calls are TRBV7-2 and TRBJ1-1, with TRBD1 matching 8 bases. The CDR3 extends over 16 amino acids. The junction had 10 bases not matched to a gene; V was cut back by 4 bases and J by 3 bases. Germline V gene data show CDR1 as SGHTA and CDR2 as FQGNSA.

This sequence joins TRBV7-2 and TRBJ2-5, with 7 positions matching TRBD1. The ends lost 1 base at V and 0 bases at J; junction bases unmatched: 8. CDR1 is SGHTA, CDR2 FQGNSA, per germline. The length of the CDR3 is 17 residues. The CDR3 reads CASSLDSQQGYQETQYF. CDR3 in DNA: TGTGCCAGCAGCTTAGATTCCCAACAGGGGTACCAAGAGACCCAGTACTTC.

This rearrangement joins TRBV6-5 to TRBJ2-7, with D perhaps TRBD1 or TRBD2 (5 bases each). The length of the CDR3 is 14 residues. In germline, CDR1 is MNHEY, CDR2 SVGAGI. V was clipped by 1 base and J by 6 bases, with 13 bases between them. The CDR3 loop is CASSYFFGTGEQYF. CDR3 sequence (DNA): TGTGCCAGCAGTTACTTCTTCGGGACGGGCGAGCAGTACTTC.

The V call is TRBV5-1, the J call TRBJ1-6; a possible D gene is TRBD1 (6 bases). Germline assignment: CDR1 SGHRS and CDR2 YFSETQ. Trimming pared 0 bases from V and 9 bases from J, leaving 10 bases between. This CDR3 has 14 amino acids. The CDR3 nucleotides are TGCGCCAGCAGCTTGGGACAGGTCCCTTCACCCCTCCACTTT. This codes for CASSLGQVPSPLHF.

The chain couples TRBV29-1 to TRBJ1-4; D gene uncertain. Germline lookup yields CDR1 SQVTM and CDR2 ANQGSEA. The V and J ends lost 4 bases and 4 bases respectively, with 10 bases between them. The length of the CDR3 is 13 residues. CDR3: CSVVTARNEKLFF. DNA of the CDR3: TGCAGCGTTGTGACGGCCCGTAATGAAAAACTGTTTTTT.

This sequence joins TRBV19 and TRBJ2-5, with D perhaps matching TRBD1 (6 bases). CDR1 is LNHDA and CDR2 is SQIVND in the germline V gene (reference sequence). There are 15 residues in the CDR3. V was pared by 7 bases and J by 0 bases, with 15 bases between. The CDR3 DNA reads TGTGCCAGTAAACCCCCGGGACAACACCAAGAGACCCAGTACTTC. It is translated as CASKPPGQHQETQYF.

This clonotype showed up many times. The chain joins TRBV11-2 to TRBJ1-2, with D perhaps matching TRBD1 (5 bases). Per the germline V gene, CDR1 is SGHAT and CDR2 is FQNNGV. This CDR3 comprises 13 residues. The germline V and J ends were trimmed by 1 base and 8 bases, with 11 bases remaining between them. This CDR3 reads CASSLGGVGGYTF. CDR3 bases: TGTGCCAGCAGCTTAGGAGGGGTTGGGGGCTACACCTTC.

This clonotype was counted many times. V and J are TRBV20-1 and TRBJ2-7; a weak D match, TRBD1 (6 bases). V was clipped by 5 bases and J by 2 bases, with 16 bases between them. The germline gives CDR1 DFQATT, CDR2 SNEGSKA (reference sequence). The CDR3 has 14 amino acids. CDR3 loop: CSARHRVAPYEQYF. The CDR3 bases are TGCAGTGCTCGCCACAGGGTAGCGCCCTACGAGCAGTACTTC.

The chain combines TRBV29-1 with TRBJ2-5, with 11 bases that match TRBD2. Germline CDR1 reads SQVTM; CDR2 reads ANQGSEA. Germline trimming cut 4 bases from V and 6 bases from J; bases unmatched to any gene: 1. The CDR3 sequence is 12 residues long. CDR3 sequence reads: CSVGLAGQTQYF. For the CDR3, the DNA is TGCAGCGTTGGACTAGCGGGGCAGACCCAGTACTTC. Together with reference TRBV29-1 and TRBJ2-5, the CDR3 gives the full variable domain: SAVISQKPSRDICQRGTSLTIQCQVDSQVTMMFWYRQQPGQSLTLIATANQGSEATYESGFVIDKFPISRPNLTFSTLTVSNMSPEDSSIYLCSVGLAGQTQYFGPGTRLLVL.

This clonotype was recorded many times. The chain employs TRBV7-9 and TRBJ1-4; TRBD1 matches 9 bases. The trim removed 0 bases at V and 5 bases at J, leaving 1 base unmatched. This CDR3 has 15 amino acids. In germline, CDR1 is SEHNR, CDR2 FQNEAQ (reference sequence). CDR3 region: CASSLAGTGNEKLFF. The DNA of the CDR3 is TGTGCCAGCAGCTTAGCTGGGACAGGGAATGAAAAACTGTTTTTT.

This clonotype has at least ten counts. This chain connects TRBV14 to TRBJ2-7, with TRBD2 matching over 8 bases. V lost 2 bases, J lost 3 bases, and 6 bases stayed unmatched. The CDR3 loop spans 15 amino acids. Germline V gene lookup returns CDR1 SGHDN and CDR2 FVKESK. CDR3 in DNA: TGTGCCAGCAGCCAACTGGGACTAGTGATCTACGAGCAGTACTTC. This sequence encodes CASSQLGLVIYEQYF.

The chain combines TRBV24-1 with TRBJ2-7; 12 nucleotides agree with TRBD2. This CDR3 has 16 amino acids. Germline CDR1 is KGHDR and CDR2 is SFDVKD. V was pared by 4 bases and J by 2 bases, with 5 bases of the junction left unmatched. In nucleotides, the CDR3 is TGTGCCACCAGTGACTCTAGCGGGAGGGCCCCCTACGAGCAGTACTTC. This encodes CATSDSSGRAPYEQYF.

This clonotype was seen many times. The chain recombines TRBV10-3 with TRBJ1-2; TRBD1 might be the D (6 bases). Per the germline V gene, CDR1 is ENHRY and CDR2 is SYGVKD. V was shortened by 0 bases and J by 14 bases, with 13 bases between the two germline ends. CDR3 length: 12 amino acids. The CDR3 DNA is TGTGCCATCAGTGAGTCTCAGGGGATGTATACCTTC. Protein product: CAISESQGMYTF.

This rearrangement joins TRBV7-9 to TRBJ1-1; D unclear. This CDR3 has 16 amino acids. CDR1 is SEHNR and CDR2 is FQNEAQ in the germline V gene (reference sequence). Trimming took 5 bases from V and 4 from J, leaving 20 bases between them. CDR3 loop: CASSLLNPDLGTEAFF. DNA of the CDR3: TGTGCCAGCAGCCTCCTTAACCCGGACTTGGGCACTGAAGCTTTCTTT.

There are many counts of this clonotype. The chain has TRBV5-1 and TRBJ1-5; D gene ambiguous. Per the germline V gene, CDR1 is SGHRS and CDR2 is YFSETQ. Trimming removed 0 bases from V and 5 bases from J, with 18 bases in between. The length of the CDR3 is 17 residues. The CDR3 region is CASSLAVKGLCDQPQHF. CDR3 DNA: TGCGCCAGCAGCTTGGCCGTTAAAGGGTTGTGCGATCAGCCCCAGCATTTT.

Note on this clonotype: Given a much more abundant clone one base away, this may be a read error. This chain uses TRBV10-3 with TRBJ2-7, with D hard to call. Trimming pared 5 bases from V and 4 bases from J, leaving 0 bases between. CDR1 ENHRY and CDR2 SYGVKD come from the germline V gene. This CDR3 is 9 amino acids long. The CDR3 DNA follows: TGTGCCATCAGTTACGAGCAGTACTTC. Its translation: CAISYEQYF.

The chain has TRBV29-1 and TRBJ1-5, with TRBD1 as a possible D gene (6 bases). The V gene's germline CDR1 is SQVTM and CDR2 ANQGSEA. The CDR3 totals 12 residues. Trimming took 8 bases from V and 3 from J, leaving 11 bases between them. The CDR3 DNA reads as TGCAGCCCCAGGACAGTCAATCAGCCCCAGCATTTT. Encoded protein: CSPRTVNQPQHF.

This chain links TRBV20-1 with TRBJ1-1, with 9 bases identical to TRBD1. Germline CDR1 DFQATT, CDR2 SNEGSKA (reference sequence). The junction had 10 bases not matched to a gene; V was cut back by 2 bases and J by 6 bases. The CDR3 length is 15 residues. The CDR3 reads CSARRTGDGSAEAFF. The DNA of the CDR3 is TGCAGTGCTAGACGGACAGGGGATGGGAGTGCTGAAGCTTTCTTT.

V gene TRBV19 combines with J gene TRBJ2-5; 8 bases are a match to TRBD1. The CDR3 extends over 15 amino acids. Trimming cost V 3 bases and J 5 bases; bases outside gene matches: 8. Germline V lookup: CDR1 LNHDA, CDR2 SQIVND (reference sequence). CDR3 sequence: CASSIQPGGAETQYF. The CDR3 nucleotides are TGTGCCAGTAGTATTCAACCAGGGGGCGCGGAGACCCAGTACTTC.

Here the CDR3 reads CASSSTQGTDRPQHF. The CDR3 DNA reads as TGTGCCAGCAGCTCTACGCAGGGGACGGATCGGCCCCAGCATTTT. The J gene is TRBJ1-5, the V gene TRBV7-2; tentatively, D is TRBD1 (6 bases). Germline V gives CDR1 SGHTA, CDR2 FQGNSA. CDR3 length equals 15 residues. Between the trimmed V and J ends, which lost 4 bases and 9 bases, there was a span of 19 bases.

This clonotype was seen many times. This sequence joins TRBV10-3 and TRBJ1-1, with D possibly TRBD1 on 6 matching bases. V was shortened by 6 bases and J by 2 bases, with 22 bases between the two germline ends. CDR1 is ENHRY, CDR2 SYGVKD, per germline. CDR3 length: 17 amino acids. This CDR3 is CAISRRAWQGTNTEAFF. CDR3 nucleotide sequence: TGTGCCATCAGCCGCCGTGCTTGGCAGGGGACCAACACTGAAGCTTTCTTT.

To note about this clonotype: A read error may be the cause here, since a much bigger clone is one base away. DNA for the CDR3: TGTGCCAGCCGGGACAGGGTGAACGAGCAGTACTTC. This encodes CASRDRVNEQYF. The genes are TRBV6-5 and TRBJ2-7, with 9 positions matching TRBD1. Germline CDR1 reads MNHEY; CDR2 reads SVGAGI. With V trimmed by 8 bases and J by 5 bases, 4 bases remained unmatched. The CDR3 loop spans 12 amino acids.

This clonotype was detected only a few times. The chain has TRBV5-4 and TRBJ2-7; possible D gene TRBD2, 6 bases. Trimming took off 1 base at V and 6 bases at J, with 17 bases between the two ends. There are 15 residues in the CDR3. CDR1 is SGHNT, CDR2 YYREEE, per germline (reference sequence). Written as DNA, the CDR3 is TGTGCCAGCAGCTTGTTTGGGTCTGGGGACTCCGAGCAGTACTTC. This encodes CASSLFGSGDSEQYF.

This clonotype appeared many times. V gene TRBV15 combines with J gene TRBJ2-6; the D gene is possibly TRBD1 (5 bases). Trimming pared 6 bases from V and 1 base from J, leaving 19 bases between. In germline, CDR1 is LNHNV, CDR2 YYDKDF (reference sequence). The CDR3 consists of 18 residues. CDR3 sequence: CATSKPAGIVSGANVLTF. CDR3 bases: TGTGCCACCAGTAAACCTGCAGGGATAGTTTCTGGGGCCAACGTCCTGACTTTC.